The source of this TCR beta chain is a study of T cell responses to AZD1222 COVID-19 vaccine. About this clone itself: Its specificity is unknown.

Overall study results and limits: Clonal diversity may have been underestimated in mostly white British donors. Just a handful of AZD1222 recipients tested seropositive at baseline.

Pooled in the analysis were second doses at about 4 or about 12 weeks. Profiling relied on immunoSEQ multiplex PCR, and the TCRdb table lists in-frame clones only, not all of them. The sample includes approximately 61,000 clones, 81% seen only once; the top ten take 20% to 30%. Per germline, CDR1 KGHDR and CDR2 SFDVKD. V lost 11 bases and J lost 6, with 12 bases in between. CDR3 size: 12 residues. The source material was peripheral blood, sampled 28 days after the second AZD1222 dose. V is TRBV24-1 and J is TRBJ2-2; D unclear. This receptor was obtained from an adult who received the AZD1222 COVID-19 vaccine. CDR3 DNA sequence: TGTGCCATCGGGTCTTTTTCCGGGGAGCTGTTTTTT. It specifies CAIGSFSGELFF.